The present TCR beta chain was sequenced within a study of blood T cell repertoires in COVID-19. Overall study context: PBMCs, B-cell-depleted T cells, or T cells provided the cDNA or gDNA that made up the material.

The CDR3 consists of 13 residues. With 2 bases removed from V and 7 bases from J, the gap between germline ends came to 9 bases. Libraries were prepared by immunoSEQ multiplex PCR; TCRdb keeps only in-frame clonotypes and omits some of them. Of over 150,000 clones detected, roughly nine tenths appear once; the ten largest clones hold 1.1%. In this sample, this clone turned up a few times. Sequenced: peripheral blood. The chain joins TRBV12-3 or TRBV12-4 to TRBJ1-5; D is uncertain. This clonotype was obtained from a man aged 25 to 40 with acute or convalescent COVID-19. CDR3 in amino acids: CASSLIHGQPQHF. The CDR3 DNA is TGTGCCAGCAGTTTAATACACGGGCAGCCCCAGCATTTT.